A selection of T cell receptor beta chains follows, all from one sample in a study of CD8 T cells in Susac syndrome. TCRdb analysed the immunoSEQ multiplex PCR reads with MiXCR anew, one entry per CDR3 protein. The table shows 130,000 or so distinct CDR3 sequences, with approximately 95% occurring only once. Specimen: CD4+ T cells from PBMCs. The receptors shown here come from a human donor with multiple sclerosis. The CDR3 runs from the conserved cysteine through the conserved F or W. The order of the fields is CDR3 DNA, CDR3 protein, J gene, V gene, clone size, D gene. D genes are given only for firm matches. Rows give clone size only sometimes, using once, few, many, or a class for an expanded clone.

CDR3nt: TGTGCCAGCAGCAACAGGGGACTTCGGGGAGATACGCAGTATTTT
CDR3aa: CASSNRGLRGDTQYF
j_gene: TRBJ2-3
v_gene: TRBV27
abundance: .
d_gene: .

CDR3nt: TGTGCCAGCAGTTACTTCTACGAGCAGTACTTC
CDR3aa: CASSYFYEQYF
j_gene: TRBJ2-7
v_gene: TRBV6-2/TRBV6-3
abundance: once
d_gene: .

CDR3nt: TGTGCCACCAGCAGAGGGGGGCTAGGCTATGGCTACACCTTC
CDR3aa: CATSRGGLGYGYTF
j_gene: TRBJ1-2
v_gene: TRBV15
abundance: once
d_gene: .

CDR3nt: TGTGCCAGCAGCCAGGGCCAGACTTGGGATGGCCGTGGCTACACCTTC
CDR3aa: CASSQGQTWDGRGYTF
j_gene: TRBJ1-2
v_gene: TRBV4-2
abundance: .
d_gene: .

CDR3nt: TGTGCCAGCAGCTTAGGTTGGGAGAACTATGGCTACACCTTC
CDR3aa: CASSLGWENYGYTF
j_gene: TRBJ1-2
v_gene: TRBV7-9
abundance: .
d_gene: .

CDR3nt: TGTGCCAGCAGCTTACTAGGGGAAGAGACCCAGTACTTC
CDR3aa: CASSLLGEETQYF
j_gene: TRBJ2-5
v_gene: TRBV5-4
abundance: .
d_gene: .

CDR3nt: TGTGCCAGCAAGCCCCAGGGGGCGGGCAATCAGCCCCAGCATTTT
CDR3aa: CASKPQGAGNQPQHF
j_gene: TRBJ1-5
v_gene: TRBV2
abundance: once
d_gene: TRBD1

CDR3nt: TGTGCCAGCAGCGTAGGGCTAGAGGGAGAGACCCAGTACTTC
CDR3aa: CASSVGLEGETQYF
j_gene: TRBJ2-5
v_gene: TRBV9
abundance: .
d_gene: .

CDR3nt: TGTGCCAGCTCACCAGGTGGAGGCAACTATGGCTACACCTTC
CDR3aa: CASSPGGGNYGYTF
j_gene: TRBJ1-2
v_gene: TRBV18
abundance: .
d_gene: .

CDR3nt: TGTGCCAGCAGCCTGCGGACTAGCGGGATCGCAGATACGCAGTATTTT
CDR3aa: CASSLRTSGIADTQYF
j_gene: TRBJ2-3
v_gene: TRBV11-2
abundance: few
d_gene: TRBD2

CDR3nt: TGTGCCAGCAGCCTGTCGGGACAGGGGCCGTTCAATCAGCCCCAGCATTTT
CDR3aa: CASSLSGQGPFNQPQHF
j_gene: TRBJ1-5
v_gene: TRBV7-8
abundance: .
d_gene: TRBD1

CDR3nt: TGTGCCACCAGCAGAGACCGAACGACACAAACGGCTTTCTTT
CDR3aa: CATSRDRTTQTAFF
j_gene: TRBJ1-1
v_gene: TRBV15
abundance: .
d_gene: .

CDR3nt: TGTGCCAGCACTCGGTCAGAAGGCTCCTACGAGCAGTACTTC
CDR3aa: CASTRSEGSYEQYF
j_gene: TRBJ2-7
v_gene: TRBV12-3/TRBV12-4
abundance: .
d_gene: .

CDR3nt: TGTGCCAGCAGTTTATTGGTCAGGGCCTACGAGCAGTACTTC
CDR3aa: CASSLLVRAYEQYF
j_gene: TRBJ2-7
v_gene: TRBV27
abundance: .
d_gene: .

CDR3nt: TGCAGTGCTAGAATTGAGGTCAGGGGTGGTGAAAAACTGTTTTTT
CDR3aa: CSARIEVRGGEKLFF
j_gene: TRBJ1-4
v_gene: TRBV20-1
abundance: .
d_gene: .

CDR3nt: TGTGCCACCAGTGACGGAGGGACAGGCAATGAAAAACTGTTTTTT
CDR3aa: CATSDGGTGNEKLFF
j_gene: TRBJ1-4
v_gene: TRBV24-1
abundance: .
d_gene: TRBD1

CDR3nt: TGTGCCACTCGTCACAAGACAGGGGCCCAGGACTCCTACGAGCAGTACTTC
CDR3aa: CATRHKTGAQDSYEQYF
j_gene: TRBJ2-7
v_gene: TRBV10-3
abundance: .
d_gene: TRBD1

CDR3nt: TGTGCCTGGAGGCGAGACAGAGGCGCCGGGGAGCTGTTTTTT
CDR3aa: CAWRRDRGAGELFF
j_gene: TRBJ2-2
v_gene: TRBV30
abundance: .
d_gene: .

CDR3nt: TGTGCCAGCAGCTTGCAGGGTCCCTACGAGCAGTACTTC
CDR3aa: CASSLQGPYEQYF
j_gene: TRBJ2-7
v_gene: TRBV5-5
abundance: .
d_gene: .

CDR3nt: TGTGCCAGCAGAATTCAGGGGATGATGAACACTGAAGCTTTCTTT
CDR3aa: CASRIQGMMNTEAFF
j_gene: TRBJ1-1
v_gene: TRBV2
abundance: .
d_gene: .

CDR3nt: TGTGCCAGCAGCGCCGACAGTTACGGCGGCTACACCTTC
CDR3aa: CASSADSYGGYTF
j_gene: TRBJ1-2
v_gene: TRBV27
abundance: .
d_gene: .

CDR3nt: TGCGCCAGCAGCCCGGACACAGGGGCACTTCAATTC
CDR3aa: CASSPDTGALQF
j_gene: TRBJ2-6
v_gene: TRBV5-1
abundance: .
d_gene: TRBD1

CDR3nt: TGTGCCAGCAGTTGGGGACAGGGGCCGTGGGGCTACACCTTC
CDR3aa: CASSWGQGPWGYTF
j_gene: TRBJ1-2
v_gene: TRBV27
abundance: .
d_gene: TRBD1

CDR3nt: TGTGCCAGCAGCTCGCCATCGACAGGGGGTGAGCAGTACTTC
CDR3aa: CASSSPSTGGEQYF
j_gene: TRBJ2-7
v_gene: TRBV7-2
abundance: .
d_gene: TRBD1

CDR3nt: TGTGCCAGCAGCTTACGGACGGTTTACACAGATACGCAGTATTTT
CDR3aa: CASSLRTVYTDTQYF
j_gene: TRBJ2-3
v_gene: TRBV7-8
abundance: .
d_gene: .

CDR3nt: TGCAGTGATGGGCGGGACCGGGACAATGAGCAGTTCTTC
CDR3aa: CSDGRDRDNEQFF
j_gene: TRBJ2-1
v_gene: TRBV20-1
abundance: .
d_gene: .

CDR3nt: TGCAGTGCTAGATCACAGGGAAACTATGGCTACACCTTC
CDR3aa: CSARSQGNYGYTF
j_gene: TRBJ1-2
v_gene: TRBV20-1
abundance: few
d_gene: .

CDR3nt: TGCAGTGCACCGAAGAGGGGGGATGAAGCTTTCTTT
CDR3aa: CSAPKRGDEAFF
j_gene: TRBJ1-1
v_gene: TRBV20-1
abundance: .
d_gene: .

CDR3nt: TGCAGTGCTCAGTTGTTACAGGGTAATCAGCCCCAGCATTTT
CDR3aa: CSAQLLQGNQPQHF
j_gene: TRBJ1-5
v_gene: TRBV20-1
abundance: .
d_gene: .

CDR3nt: TGCGCCAGCAGTCAGTCTGCGGACGGATATTTCGAAGAGACCCAGTACTTC
CDR3aa: CASSQSADGYFEETQYF
j_gene: TRBJ2-5
v_gene: TRBV23-1
abundance: .
d_gene: .

CDR3nt: TGTGCCAGCAGCCGAATTGGACAGGGAGGAAACACTGAAGCTTTCTTT
CDR3aa: CASSRIGQGGNTEAFF
j_gene: TRBJ1-1
v_gene: TRBV7-9
abundance: .
d_gene: TRBD1

CDR3nt: TGTGCCAGCAGCGCTACCACATTAACAGGGGCCTACGAGCAGTACTTC
CDR3aa: CASSATTLTGAYEQYF
j_gene: TRBJ2-7
v_gene: TRBV9
abundance: .
d_gene: TRBD1

CDR3nt: TGTGCCAGCAGCACAAGGGGAGGACAGGGTGTGGAGCAGTACTTC
CDR3aa: CASSTRGGQGVEQYF
j_gene: TRBJ2-7
v_gene: TRBV7-9
abundance: .
d_gene: TRBD1

CDR3nt: TGCAGTGCTAGGGGGACTAGCGGGATGCCCTACACCTACGAGCAGTACTTC
CDR3aa: CSARGTSGMPYTYEQYF
j_gene: TRBJ2-7
v_gene: TRBV20-1
abundance: .
d_gene: TRBD2

CDR3nt: TGTGCCAGCAGCCAAGGTGTTAGTGACGAGCAGTTCTTC
CDR3aa: CASSQGVSDEQFF
j_gene: TRBJ2-1
v_gene: TRBV3-1
abundance: .
d_gene: .

CDR3nt: TGTGCCAGCAGCTTATTGGGGACAGGGGCCTACGAGCAGTACTTC
CDR3aa: CASSLLGTGAYEQYF
j_gene: TRBJ2-7
v_gene: TRBV13
abundance: .
d_gene: TRBD1

CDR3nt: TGTGCCAGCAAGGGGAACAGACGCTCCTACGAGCAGTACTTC
CDR3aa: CASKGNRRSYEQYF
j_gene: TRBJ2-7
v_gene: TRBV12-3/TRBV12-4
abundance: .
d_gene: .

CDR3nt: TGCGCCAGCAGCTCTCTTACCGGAGCCAAAAACATTCAGTACTTC
CDR3aa: CASSSLTGAKNIQYF
j_gene: TRBJ2-4
v_gene: TRBV5-1
abundance: .
d_gene: .

CDR3nt: TGTGCCAGCAGAGACAGCCTTAGGACACCTTGGGAGCCCCAGCATTTT
CDR3aa: CASRDSLRTPWEPQHF
j_gene: TRBJ1-5
v_gene: TRBV27
abundance: .
d_gene: .

CDR3nt: TGCAGCGTTCGGGAGGGAGCCAAAAACATTCAGTACTTC
CDR3aa: CSVREGAKNIQYF
j_gene: TRBJ2-4
v_gene: TRBV29-1
abundance: .
d_gene: TRBD2

CDR3nt: TGTGCCAGCATGCGCACCGGGGAGCTGTTTTTT
CDR3aa: CASMRTGELFF
j_gene: TRBJ2-2
v_gene: TRBV6-2/TRBV6-3
abundance: .
d_gene: .

CDR3nt: TGTGCCAGCAGCCAGCTACCGGGACTAGCGGGAGGTACCAGTCTCAATGAGCAGTTCTTC
CDR3aa: CASSQLPGLAGGTSLNEQFF
j_gene: TRBJ2-1
v_gene: TRBV3-1
abundance: .
d_gene: TRBD2

CDR3nt: TGCGCCAGCAGCCCCCGGACGGAGACCTACAATGAGCAGTTCTTC
CDR3aa: CASSPRTETYNEQFF
j_gene: TRBJ2-1
v_gene: TRBV4-1
abundance: .
d_gene: .

CDR3nt: TGTGCCAGCAGCTTATTAGCGGGAGGGCACAATGAGCAGTTCTTC
CDR3aa: CASSLLAGGHNEQFF
j_gene: TRBJ2-1
v_gene: TRBV11-1
abundance: .
d_gene: TRBD2

CDR3nt: TGTGCCAGCAGCCCCGACATGGTCTATGGCTACACCTTC
CDR3aa: CASSPDMVYGYTF
j_gene: TRBJ1-2
v_gene: TRBV6-5
abundance: .
d_gene: .

CDR3nt: TGTGCCACCAGCAGAGATGGTCCGGGACAAGAGACCCAGTACTTC
CDR3aa: CATSRDGPGQETQYF
j_gene: TRBJ2-5
v_gene: TRBV15
abundance: once
d_gene: .

CDR3nt: TGTGCCAGCAGCTTAGATTCGAACACAGATACGCAGTATTTT
CDR3aa: CASSLDSNTDTQYF
j_gene: TRBJ2-3
v_gene: TRBV7-2
abundance: .
d_gene: .

CDR3nt: TGCAGCGTTAACATTGACAGGGGGCCGGGGGAGCAGTACTTC
CDR3aa: CSVNIDRGPGEQYF
j_gene: TRBJ2-7
v_gene: TRBV29-1
abundance: .
d_gene: TRBD1